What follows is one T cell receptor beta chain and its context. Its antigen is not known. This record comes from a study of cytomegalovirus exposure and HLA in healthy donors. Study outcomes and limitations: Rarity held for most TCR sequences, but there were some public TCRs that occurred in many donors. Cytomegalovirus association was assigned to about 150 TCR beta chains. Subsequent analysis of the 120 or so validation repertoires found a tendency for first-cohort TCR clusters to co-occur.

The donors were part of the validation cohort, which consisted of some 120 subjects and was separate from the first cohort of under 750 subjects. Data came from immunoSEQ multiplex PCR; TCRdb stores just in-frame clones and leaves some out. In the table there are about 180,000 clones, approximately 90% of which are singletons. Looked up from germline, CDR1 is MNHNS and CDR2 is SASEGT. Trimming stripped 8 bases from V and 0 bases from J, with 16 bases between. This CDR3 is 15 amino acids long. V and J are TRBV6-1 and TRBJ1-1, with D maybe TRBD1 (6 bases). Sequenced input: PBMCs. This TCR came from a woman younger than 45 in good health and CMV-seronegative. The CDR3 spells CASRGGPGMNTEAFF. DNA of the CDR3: TGTGCCAGCCGGGGGGGGCCGGGTATGAACACTGAAGCTTTCTTT.